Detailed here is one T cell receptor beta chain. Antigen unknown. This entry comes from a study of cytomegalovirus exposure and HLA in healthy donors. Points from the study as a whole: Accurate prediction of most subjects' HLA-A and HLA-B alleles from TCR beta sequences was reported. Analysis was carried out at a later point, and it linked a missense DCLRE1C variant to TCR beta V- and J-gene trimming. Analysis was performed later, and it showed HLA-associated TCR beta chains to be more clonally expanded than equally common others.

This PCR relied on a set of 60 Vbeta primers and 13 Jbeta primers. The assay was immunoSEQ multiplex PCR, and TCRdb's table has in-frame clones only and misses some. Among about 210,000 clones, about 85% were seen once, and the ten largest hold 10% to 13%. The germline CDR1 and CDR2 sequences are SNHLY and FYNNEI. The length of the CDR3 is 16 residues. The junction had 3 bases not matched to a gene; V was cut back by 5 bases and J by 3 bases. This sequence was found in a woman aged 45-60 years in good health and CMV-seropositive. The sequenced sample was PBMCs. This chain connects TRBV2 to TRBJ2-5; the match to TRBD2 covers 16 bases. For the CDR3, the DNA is TGTGCCAGCAGTAAGGGGACTAGCGGGGGGGAAGAGACCCAGTACTTC. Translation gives CASSKGTSGGEETQYF.